This T cell receptor beta chain was documented in a study of T-cell reconstitution after alpha-beta-depleted transplantation in children. Trimming removed 1 base at V and 1 base at J, with 10 bases between. CDR1 SQVTM and CDR2 ANQGSEA come from the germline V gene. The CDR3 loop spans 14 amino acids. This clonotype was seen ten or more times. Its antigen remains unknown. Unique molecular identifiers were used in preparing the TCRbeta library. TCRdb re-called the PCR reads through MiXCR, storing one row per CDR3 protein. The repertoire holds approximately 150,000 distinct CDR3 sequences, with 8.8% as singletons. General observations from the study: Reports say that about two months after transplant, the alpha-beta T cells came out of several hundred graft clones that had expanded. Newly produced T cells mostly provided counts and TCRbeta diversity after one year, as hyperexpanded clones declined. Recipient T cells and thymic progenitors that survived gave rise to the high TCRbeta diversity observed at day 60 in some patients.

The clonotype originates from a female patient between 2 and 10 years old who had a stem cell transplant for congenital amegakaryocytic thrombocytopenia, so the T cells may come from the graft donor. This rearrangement joins TRBV29-1 to TRBJ1-1; TRBD1 might be the D (6 bases). The sequences come from PBMCs, mostly from graft donor cells, collected 180 days after TCRalphabeta/CD19-depleted stem cell transplant. CDR3 in amino acids: CSVEAPTGNTEAFF. CDR3 in DNA: TGCAGCGTTGAAGCCCCGACAGGGAACACTGAAGCTTTCTTT.